Following are 18 T cell receptor beta chains from one sample sequenced in a study of glioma-infiltrating T cells. TCR alpha and beta CDR3 regions were amplified from RNA using iRepertoire nested multiplex PCR. MiXCR, applied by TCRdb to the multiplex PCR reads, yields one record per CDR3 protein. This sample yields 400,000 or so distinct CDR3 sequences, of which about two fifths are seen a single time; about 12% belongs to the top ten. Sequenced sample: glioma tissue, nonneoplastic brain tissue, or PBMCs (not recorded which). Source of these receptors: a human donor with low-grade glioma or glioblastoma, undergoing nonglioma brain surgery, or in good health (not recorded which).

The V call is TRBV2, the J call TRBJ2-2; TRBD2 is a possible D gene (5 bases). The germline CDR1 and CDR2 sequences are SNHLY and FYNNEI. V dropped 6 bases and J dropped 6 bases, with 11 bases sitting between them. The CDR3 is made up of 13 amino acids. CDR3 sequence: CASSYTRAGELFF. The CDR3 DNA sequence: TGTGCCAGCAGCTATACTAGAGCCGGGGAGCTGTTTTTT.

This clonotype has more than one count but fewer than ten. The rearrangement uses TRBV19 and TRBJ1-1, with D possibly TRBD1 on 6 matching bases. CDR3 length: 13 amino acids. The V end was cut by 5 bases, the J end by 8 bases, with 15 bases between. From germline, CDR1 is LNHDA and CDR2 SQIVND (reference sequence). CDR3 sequence (DNA): TGTGCCAGTAGTTTACGGACAGCGAAGGAAGCTTTCTTT. Residues: CASSLRTAKEAFF.

This clonotype was seen a handful of times. The V and J genes are TRBV7-9 and TRBJ1-1, with a possible D match to TRBD1 (6 bases). Germline assignment: CDR1 SEHNR and CDR2 FQNEAQ (reference sequence). V was cut by 4 bases and J by 0 bases, with 12 bases left in between. CDR3 size: 15 residues. Here the CDR3 reads CASSSPTGMNTEAFF. CDR3 coding DNA: TGTGCCAGCAGCTCTCCGACAGGTATGAACACTGAAGCTTTCTTT. The full variable domain, completed using reference TRBV7-9 and TRBJ1-1, is DTGVSQNPRHKITKRGQNVTFRCDPISEHNRLYWYRQTLGQGPEFLTYFQNEAQLEKSRLLSDRFSAERPKGSFSTLEIQRTEQGDSAMYLCASSSPTGMNTEAFFGQGTRLTVV.

This clonotype appeared many times. This chain uses TRBV11-3 with TRBJ2-3; tentatively, D is TRBD2 (6 bases). V was trimmed by 5 bases and J by 9 bases, leaving 12 bases between them. The CDR3 extends over 12 amino acids. The germline V gene encodes CDR1 SGHNT and CDR2 YENEEA. CDR3 sequence: CASSRLEGTQYF. The CDR3 region has the DNA TGTGCCAGCAGCCGATTGGAGGGGACGCAGTATTTT.

The chain joins TRBV6-5 to TRBJ2-4, with 14 positions matching TRBD2. CDR3 size: 18 residues. Germline V gene lookup returns CDR1 MNHEY and CDR2 SVGAGI. Unmatched junction bases numbered 6, after V lost 2 bases and J lost 3 bases. DNA for the CDR3: TGTGCCAGCAGTTACGGCGGACTAGCGGGAGGAATCAAAAACATTCAGTACTTC. Translated: CASSYGGLAGGIKNIQYF.

This clonotype came up a few times. The chain recombines TRBV20-1 with TRBJ2-7; a possible D gene is TRBD2 (6 bases). The CDR3 is 13 amino acids. Between the trimmed V and J ends, which lost 3 bases and 3 bases, there was a span of 12 bases. CDR1 and CDR2 from the germline V gene are DFQATT and SNEGSKA (reference sequence). This CDR3 reads CSASSGHYYEQYF. In nucleotides, the CDR3 is TGCAGTGCTAGCAGCGGGCATTACTACGAGCAGTACTTC.

This clonotype was found a few times. The rearrangement joins TRBV28 to TRBJ2-3; no definite D call. The CDR3 contains 18 residues. Germline-derived CDR1 and CDR2 are MDHEN and SYDVKM. Trimming cost V 2 bases and J 2 bases, with 20 bases left between them. The CDR3 DNA is TGTGCCAGCAGTTTAAGTTATATTGGCGGAAAATTCACAGATACGCAGTATTTT. As protein: CASSLSYIGGKFTDTQYF.

The rearrangement links TRBV4-1 to TRBJ2-1, with 11 bases matching TRBD2. The V gene's germline CDR1 is MGHRA and CDR2 YSYEKL. The CDR3 has 17 residues. V lost 2 bases and J lost 6; bases outside the gene matches: 9. CDR3 sequence reads: CASSQSLGTSGCNEQFF. CDR3 DNA sequence: TGCGCCAGCAGCCAATCTCTGGGGACTAGCGGTTGCAATGAGCAGTTCTTC.

The rearrangement links TRBV5-8 to TRBJ1-3; perhaps TRBD1 as D (5 bases). Trimming pared 2 bases from V and 7 bases from J, leaving 13 bases between. The germline V gene encodes CDR1 SGHTS and CDR2 YDEGEE. The CDR3 has 14 residues. CDR3 nucleotides: TGTGCCAGCAGCTTAGAGGGACTTCTGAACACCATATATTTT. This sequence encodes CASSLEGLLNTIYF.

The chain couples TRBV20-1 to TRBJ2-1, with 9 bases lining up with TRBD2. This CDR3 contains 14 residues. Germline loops: CDR1 DFQATT, CDR2 SNEGSKA (reference sequence). V dropped 3 bases and J dropped 4; count of bases not matched to a gene: 4. CDR3 bases: TGCAGTGCTAGTAGCGGGAGCCGTTACAATGAGCAGTTCTTC. This gives the protein CSASSGSRYNEQFF.

In this sample, this clonotype is medium-sized. This chain joins TRBV28 and TRBJ2-1; D is perhaps TRBD1 (5 bases). This CDR3 has 14 residues. Germline values: CDR1 MDHEN, CDR2 SYDVKM. Trimming left V 10 bases short and J 3 bases short, with 16 bases between. CDR3 sequence: CAIRRAGGYNEQFF. The CDR3 DNA reads as TGTGCCATCCGCAGGGCCGGTGGCTACAATGAGCAGTTCTTC.

The chain employs TRBV20-1 and TRBJ2-7; 13 nucleotides line up with TRBD2. Trimming took 6 bases from V and 2 from J; bases not matched to a gene: 4. Germline CDR1 is DFQATT and CDR2 is SNEGSKA (reference sequence). This CDR3 is 14 amino acids long. CDR3 DNA: TGCAGTGCCCAGGGACTAGCGGGACCCTACGAGCAGTACTTC. Translating gives CSAQGLAGPYEQYF.

With regard to this clonotype: At one end the junction does not follow the germline gene, possibly because of a read error. The chain joins TRBV7-9 to TRBJ2-1; 9 bases map to TRBD2. Germline V CDR1 and CDR2: SEHNR, FQNEAQ (reference sequence). The CDR3 covers 15 residues. This CDR3 reads CASSQGGRGPNKQFF. As DNA, the CDR3 is TGTGCCAGCAGCCAAGGCGGGAGGGGCCCCAATAAGCAGTTCTTC.

The chain uses TRBV12-3 or TRBV12-4 and TRBJ2-1; 10 nucleotides line up with TRBD2. The CDR3 has 16 amino acids. V was clipped by 3 bases and J by 8 bases; unmatched bases: 10. This chain's CDR3 is CASSFRLAGVVDEQFF. The CDR3 coding sequence is TGTGCCAGCAGTTTCCGGCTAGCGGGAGTAGTGGATGAGCAGTTCTTC.

Only a few counts were recorded for this clonotype. The chain carries TRBV24-1 and TRBJ2-7, with 10 nucleotides matching TRBD1. V lost 2 bases, J lost 3 bases, and 3 bases stayed unmatched. Germline CDR1 reads KGHDR; CDR2 reads SFDVKD. There are 15 residues in the CDR3. CDR3 sequence: CATSDWWDRGYEQYF. DNA for the CDR3: TGTGCCACCAGTGATTGGTGGGACAGGGGCTACGAGCAGTACTTC.

As regards this clonotype: This may come from a read error, since a much larger clone is one base off. The CDR3 bases are TGCAGTGCCATGGGAGACAGCCCCTACGAGCAGTACTTC. As protein: CSAMGDSPYEQYF. J is TRBJ2-7 and V is TRBV20-1; D possibly uses TRBD1 or TRBD2 (5 bases each). This CDR3 contains 13 residues. V was clipped by 6 bases and J by 2 bases, with 14 bases between them. From germline, CDR1 is DFQATT and CDR2 SNEGSKA (reference sequence).

V is TRBV27 and J is TRBJ2-2; D is uncertain. The CDR3 contains 16 residues. Trimming took 3 bases from V and 0 from J, leaving 11 bases between them. Germline V gene lookup returns CDR1 MNHEY and CDR2 SMNVEV (reference sequence). The CDR3 loop is CASSFIALANTGELFF. The CDR3 nucleotides are TGTGCCAGCAGTTTTATCGCGCTTGCGAACACCGGGGAGCTGTTTTTT.

Of note for this clonotype: A clone one base away is much larger, so this may be a read error. The chain joins TRBV7-2 to TRBJ2-5, with D maybe TRBD1 (5 bases). Trimming stripped 4 bases from V and 3 bases from J, with 12 bases between. CDR1 is SGHTA and CDR2 is FQGNSA in the germline V gene. This CDR3 comprises 14 residues. DNA for the CDR3: TGTGCCAGCAGCTCTCGTTGGACAAAAGAGACCCAGTACTTC. This translates into CASSSRWTKETQYF.